This T cell receptor (beta chain) stems from a study of CD8+ T cells in alopecia areata. The overall study: Among treated patients, oral tofacitinib was administered at 5 to 10 mg twice daily.

Remarks on this clone: What it binds is not known.

Germline loops: CDR1 MNHEY, CDR2 SVGAGI. The CDR3 totals 13 residues. V was pared by 10 bases and J by 2 bases, with 14 bases between. Extraction and reverse transcription of RNA yielded cDNA as the sequencing template. Method: immunoSEQ multiplex PCR; TCRdb's copy keeps in-frame clones and lacks some. Among around 300,000 clones listed, about 60% were seen once. Study-wide findings and caveats: Researchers say the link of baseline CD8+ expansion to response remains uncertain, with one nonresponder.

Treatment: oral pan-JAK inhibitor, 5-10 mg twice daily. PBMCs yielded sorted CD4+ and CD8+ T cells. The sample consisted of CD4+ T cells sorted from blood, taken at week 52, from a patient treated with tofacitinib. This chain connects TRBV6-5 to TRBJ1-2; a weak D match, TRBD1 (6 bases). The sequence was collected from a human donor with alopecia areata. The CDR3 is CATQGRRNYGYTF. The CDR3 region has the DNA TGTGCCACCCAGGGGAGGAGGAACTATGGCTACACCTTC.